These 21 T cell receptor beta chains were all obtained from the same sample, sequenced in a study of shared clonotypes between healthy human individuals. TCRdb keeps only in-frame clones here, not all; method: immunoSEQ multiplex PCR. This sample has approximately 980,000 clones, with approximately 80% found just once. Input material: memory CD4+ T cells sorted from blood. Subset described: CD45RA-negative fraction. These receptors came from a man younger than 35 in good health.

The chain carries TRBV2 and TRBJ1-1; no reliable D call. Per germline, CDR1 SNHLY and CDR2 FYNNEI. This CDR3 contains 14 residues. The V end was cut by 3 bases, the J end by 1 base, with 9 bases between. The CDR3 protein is CASSEVDANTEAFF. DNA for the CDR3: TGTGCCAGCAGTGAGGTGGACGCGAACACTGAAGCTTTCTTT.

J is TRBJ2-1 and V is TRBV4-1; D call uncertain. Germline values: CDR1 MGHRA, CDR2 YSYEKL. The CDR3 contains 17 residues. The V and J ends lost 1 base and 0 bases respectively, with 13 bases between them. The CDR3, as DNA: TGCGCCAGCAGCCAAGGCCGGGTGGGAATCTCCTACAATGAGCAGTTCTTC. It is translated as CASSQGRVGISYNEQFF.

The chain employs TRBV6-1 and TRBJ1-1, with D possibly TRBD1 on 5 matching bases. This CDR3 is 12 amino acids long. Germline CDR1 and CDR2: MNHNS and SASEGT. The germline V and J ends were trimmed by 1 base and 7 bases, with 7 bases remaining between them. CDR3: CASSEGQGEAFF. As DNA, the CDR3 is TGTGCCAGCAGTGAAGGGCAGGGTGAAGCTTTCTTT.

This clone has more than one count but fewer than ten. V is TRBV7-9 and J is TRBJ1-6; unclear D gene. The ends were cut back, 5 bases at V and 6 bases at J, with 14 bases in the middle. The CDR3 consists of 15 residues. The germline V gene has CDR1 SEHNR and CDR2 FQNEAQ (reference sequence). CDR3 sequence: CASSTDFTANSPLHF. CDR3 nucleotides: TGTGCCAGCAGCACGGATTTTACCGCTAATTCACCCCTCCACTTT.

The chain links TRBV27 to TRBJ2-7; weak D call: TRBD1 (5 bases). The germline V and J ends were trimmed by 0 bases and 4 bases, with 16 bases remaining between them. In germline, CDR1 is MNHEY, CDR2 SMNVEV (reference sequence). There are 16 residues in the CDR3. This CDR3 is CASSLSGALQGYEQYF. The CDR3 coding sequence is TGTGCCAGCAGTTTATCTGGCGCGTTGCAGGGTTACGAGCAGTACTTC.

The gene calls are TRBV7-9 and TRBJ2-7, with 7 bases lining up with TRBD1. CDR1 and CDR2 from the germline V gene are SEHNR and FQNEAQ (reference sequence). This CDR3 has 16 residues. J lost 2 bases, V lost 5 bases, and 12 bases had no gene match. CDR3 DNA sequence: TGTGCCAGCAGCCAACCCACGGGACAGACCACCTACGAGCAGTACTTC. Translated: CASSQPTGQTTYEQYF.

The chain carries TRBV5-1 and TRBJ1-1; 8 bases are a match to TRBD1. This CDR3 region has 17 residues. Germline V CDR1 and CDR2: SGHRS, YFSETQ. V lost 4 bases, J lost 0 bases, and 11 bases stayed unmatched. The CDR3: CASSLRRQGAVNTEAFF. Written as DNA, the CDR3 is TGCGCCAGCAGCCTCCGTCGTCAGGGGGCCGTGAACACTGAAGCTTTCTTT.

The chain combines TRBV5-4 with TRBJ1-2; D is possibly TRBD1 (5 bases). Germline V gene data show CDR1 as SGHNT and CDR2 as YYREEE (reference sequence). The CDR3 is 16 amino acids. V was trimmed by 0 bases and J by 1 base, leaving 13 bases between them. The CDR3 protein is CASSLGGTTRNYGYTF. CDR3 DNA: TGTGCCAGCAGCTTGGGCGGGACCACTCGTAACTATGGCTACACCTTC.

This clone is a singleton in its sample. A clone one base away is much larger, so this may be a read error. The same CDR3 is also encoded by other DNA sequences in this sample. The CDR3 coding sequence is TGTGCCAGTAGTATACAGGGTGAGGGCTATGGCTACACCTTC. Residues: CASSIQGEGYGYTF. V gene TRBV19 combines with J gene TRBJ1-2; D may be TRBD1 (5 bases). Trimming took off 2 bases at V and 4 bases at J, with 11 bases between the two ends. Germline CDR1 LNHDA, CDR2 SQIVND (reference sequence). The length of the CDR3 is 14 residues.

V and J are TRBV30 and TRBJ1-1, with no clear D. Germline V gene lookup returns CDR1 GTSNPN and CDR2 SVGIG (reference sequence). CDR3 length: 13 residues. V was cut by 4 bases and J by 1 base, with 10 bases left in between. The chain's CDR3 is CAWTRGENTEAFF. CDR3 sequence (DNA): TGTGCCTGGACCCGGGGAGAGAACACTGAAGCTTTCTTT.

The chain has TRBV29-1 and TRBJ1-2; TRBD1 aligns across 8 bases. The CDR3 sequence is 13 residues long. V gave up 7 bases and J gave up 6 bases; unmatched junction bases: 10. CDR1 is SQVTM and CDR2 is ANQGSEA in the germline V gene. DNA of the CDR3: TGCAGCGCCTTGACAGGGGACAGTAATGGCTACACCTTC. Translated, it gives CSALTGDSNGYTF.

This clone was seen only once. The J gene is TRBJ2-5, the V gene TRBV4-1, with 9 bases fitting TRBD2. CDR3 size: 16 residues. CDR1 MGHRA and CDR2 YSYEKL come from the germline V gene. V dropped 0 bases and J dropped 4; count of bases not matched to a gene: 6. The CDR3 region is CASSQEKLAGAETQYF. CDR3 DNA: TGCGCCAGCAGCCAAGAGAAATTAGCGGGGGCAGAGACCCAGTACTTC.

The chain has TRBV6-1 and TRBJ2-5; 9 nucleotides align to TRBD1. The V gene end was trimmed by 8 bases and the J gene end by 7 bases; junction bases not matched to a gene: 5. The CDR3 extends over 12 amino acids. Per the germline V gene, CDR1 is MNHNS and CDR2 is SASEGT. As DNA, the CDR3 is TGTGCCAGCGGGGGACAGGGAGGGACCCAGTACTTC. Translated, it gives CASGGQGGTQYF.

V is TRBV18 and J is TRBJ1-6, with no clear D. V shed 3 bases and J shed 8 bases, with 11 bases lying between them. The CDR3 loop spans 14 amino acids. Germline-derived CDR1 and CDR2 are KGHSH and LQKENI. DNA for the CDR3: TGTGCCAGCTCACCTCGGACTTCCGATTCACCCCTCCACTTT. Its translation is CASSPRTSDSPLHF.

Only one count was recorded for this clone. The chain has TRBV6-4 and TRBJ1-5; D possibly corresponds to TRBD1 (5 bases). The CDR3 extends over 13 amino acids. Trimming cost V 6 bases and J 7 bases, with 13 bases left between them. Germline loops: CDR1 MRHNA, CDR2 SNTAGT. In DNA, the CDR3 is TGTGCCAGCAGCCAGGGATCAGGCCAGCCCCAGCATTTT. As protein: CASSQGSGQPQHF.

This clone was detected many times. CDR3 DNA sequence: TGTGCCAGCAGTCCCCGGGGCTCGGGCACTGAAGCTTTCTTT. This codes for CASSPRGSGTEAFF. The chain is built from TRBV2 and TRBJ1-1; weak D call: TRBD1 (5 bases). CDR1 SNHLY and CDR2 FYNNEI come from the germline V gene. V was cut by 5 bases and J by 4 bases, with 14 bases left in between. The CDR3 runs 14 residues.

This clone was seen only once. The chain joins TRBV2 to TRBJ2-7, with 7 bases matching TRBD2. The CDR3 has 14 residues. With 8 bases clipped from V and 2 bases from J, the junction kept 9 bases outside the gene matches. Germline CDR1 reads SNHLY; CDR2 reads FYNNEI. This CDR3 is CASRNGTKPYEQYF. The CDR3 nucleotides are TGTGCCAGCCGGAACGGGACTAAACCCTACGAGCAGTACTTC.

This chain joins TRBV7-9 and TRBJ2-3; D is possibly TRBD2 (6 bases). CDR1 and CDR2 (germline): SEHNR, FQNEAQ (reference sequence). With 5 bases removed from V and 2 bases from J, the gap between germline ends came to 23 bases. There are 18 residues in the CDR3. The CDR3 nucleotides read TGTGCCAGCAGCAAGCCACCCGGACGGAGGAGGGCCACAGATACGCAGTATTTT. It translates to CASSKPPGRRRATDTQYF.

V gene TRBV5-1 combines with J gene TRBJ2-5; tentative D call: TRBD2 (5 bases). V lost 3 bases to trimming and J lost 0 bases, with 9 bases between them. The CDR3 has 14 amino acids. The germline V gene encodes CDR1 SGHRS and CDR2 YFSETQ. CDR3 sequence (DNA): TGCGCCAGCAGCTCAGACTACTACCAAGAGACCCAGTACTTC. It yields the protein CASSSDYYQETQYF.

CDR3 region: CASSLSGQSYEQYF. The CDR3, as DNA: TGTGCCAGCAGCCTAAGTGGACAGTCCTACGAGCAGTACTTC. The J gene is TRBJ2-7, the V gene TRBV5-6; TRBD1 might be the D (6 bases). The germline V gene encodes CDR1 SGHDT and CDR2 YYEEEE. The V end was cut by 4 bases, the J end by 1 base, with 12 bases between. The CDR3 contains 14 residues.

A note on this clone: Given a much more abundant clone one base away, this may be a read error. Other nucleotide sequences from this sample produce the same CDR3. The CDR3 DNA reads TGTGCCAGCAGCTTCGGGGGGAACACTGAAGCTTTCTTT. This translates into CASSFGGNTEAFF. This rearrangement joins TRBV5-5 to TRBJ1-1; D possibly corresponds to TRBD1 (5 bases). Germline V gene data show CDR1 as SGHKS and CDR2 as YYEKEE (reference sequence). The CDR3 runs to 13 residues. V lost 2 bases and J 1 base, leaving 6 bases between the germline ends.